Listed below are T cell receptor beta chains from one sample, sequenced in a study of cytomegalovirus exposure and HLA in healthy donors. Repertoires were generated with immunoSEQ multiplex PCR, while TCRdb's copy carries only in-frame clones and drops some. Of fewer than 140,000 clones detected, roughly 70% appear once; the ten largest clones hold 2.5% to 3%. The sequenced material came from PBMCs. All receptors come from a male donor in good health and CMV-seropositive. CDR3s leave out the opening cysteine and the closing phenylalanine or tryptophan. The order of the fields is V gene, CDR3 protein.

v_gene: TRBV7-8; CDR3aa: ASSLGGQGSQPQH
v_gene: TRBV5-6; CDR3aa: ASSLKAGASYYEQY
v_gene: TRBV29-1; CDR3aa: SVVPEDEQF
v_gene: TRBV9; CDR3aa: ASSVPLAGGNNNEQF
v_gene: TRBV5-6; CDR3aa: ASSSLPGGSNNEQF
v_gene: TRBV7-2; CDR3aa: ASSQSGLTSGANVLT
v_gene: TRBV18; CDR3aa: ASSGQGNEQF
v_gene: TRBV4-3; CDR3aa: ASSQAGTGVGAF
v_gene: TRBV6-1; CDR3aa: ALRGATNEKLF
v_gene: TRBV15; CDR3aa: ATSPVLGRGQETQY
v_gene: TRBV28; CDR3aa: ASSFGTGDDTPAYEQY
v_gene: TRBV27; CDR3aa: ASRAGGLQETQY
v_gene: TRBV18; CDR3aa: ASSPALGGRDSPLH
v_gene: TRBV6-5; CDR3aa: ASSYIGLDTQY
v_gene: TRBV4-2; CDR3aa: ASSQIERGVDNEQF
v_gene: TRBV4-1; CDR3aa: ASSPNPSKTDTQY
v_gene: TRBV19; CDR3aa: ASSPGPPPEHTQY
v_gene: TRBV5-1; CDR3aa: ASSLVPGASGNTIY
v_gene: TRBV11-3; CDR3aa: ASSKGQADQETQY
v_gene: TRBV7-2; CDR3aa: ASTLGREPLEAF
v_gene: TRBV7-3; CDR3aa: ASSPSGVETDTQY
v_gene: TRBV5-3; CDR3aa: ARPRSKGQVSVNEKLF
v_gene: TRBV9; CDR3aa: ASSVVSGLGRGNEQF
v_gene: TRBV29-1; CDR3aa: SVVWIGDSRETQY
v_gene: TRBV4-3; CDR3aa: ASSWSDSSTDTQY
v_gene: TRBV30; CDR3aa: AWSVSGANGYEQY
v_gene: TRBV5-4; CDR3aa: ASTPRSVTSGRAPYNEQF
v_gene: TRBV5-6; CDR3aa: ASSLGNGRTEAF
v_gene: TRBV6-6; CDR3aa: ASSKMDREGQPQH
v_gene: TRBV5-4; CDR3aa: ASSAGSEPVGEQY
v_gene: TRBV19; CDR3aa: ASRAGGAGWNTEAF
v_gene: TRBV10-3; CDR3aa: AISESVGQGGTEAF
v_gene: TRBV14; CDR3aa: ASSQGNRPLYEQY
v_gene: TRBV7-2; CDR3aa: ASSRTSGRNEQY
v_gene: TRBV18; CDR3aa: ASSPLTYEQY
v_gene: TRBV18; CDR3aa: ASSPVKVLGSSPLH
v_gene: TRBV19; CDR3aa: ASRYRGRGMDGYT
v_gene: TRBV2; CDR3aa: ASSVKTSGTHEQY
v_gene: TRBV5-6; CDR3aa: ASSLGLELNEQF
v_gene: TRBV7-6; CDR3aa: ASSSRQGGNEKLF
v_gene: TRBV28; CDR3aa: ASSFEGLTEAF
v_gene: TRBV7-9; CDR3aa: ASSLDSRGRAF
v_gene: TRBV6-1; CDR3aa: ASSEGTGVNTEAF
v_gene: TRBV7-9; CDR3aa: ASTRDKRGNSPLH
v_gene: TRBV7-2; CDR3aa: ASSLVRVDEQY